Presented here are 25 T cell receptor beta chains from one specimen sequenced in a study of naive and memory T cell subsets. Both TRBC1 and TRBC2 were covered by a beta constant-region primer of two equimolar oligonucleotides. Using its own MiXCR run on the UMI-ligation and nested PCR reads, TCRdb lists one record per CDR3 protein. This sample has tens of thousands of distinct CDR3 sequences, with under 15% found just once. Input material: central memory CD4+ T cells from blood. The receptors were sampled from a human donor in good health.

The gene calls are TRBV12-3 or TRBV12-4 and TRBJ1-4; unclear D gene. The CDR3 spans 12 residues. V gave up 8 bases and J gave up 5 bases, with 9 bases separating them. CDR3 in DNA: TGTGCCAGCCAAAAGCCCAATGAAAAACTGTTTTTT. This encodes CASQKPNEKLFF.

V and J are TRBV20-1 and TRBJ1-2; possibly TRBD1 for D (5 bases). The germline V gene encodes CDR1 DFQATT and CDR2 SNEGSKA (reference sequence). This CDR3 comprises 15 residues. With 6 bases removed from V and 5 bases from J, the gap between germline ends came to 22 bases. The CDR3 protein is CSAIPRDLGGYGYTF. In nucleotides, the CDR3 is TGCAGTGCAATTCCCCGGGACCTGGGGGGGTATGGCTACACCTTC.

V gene TRBV30 combines with J gene TRBJ2-3, with no clear D. The CDR3 is made up of 11 amino acids. Germline V gives CDR1 GTSNPN, CDR2 SVGIG (reference sequence). V was trimmed by 4 bases and J by 4 bases, leaving 6 bases between them. CDR3 protein: CAWTFADTQYF. CDR3 bases: TGTGCCTGGACTTTCGCAGATACGCAGTATTTT.

The chain joins TRBV4-1 to TRBJ2-1; 12 nucleotides match TRBD2. The V gene end was trimmed by 4 bases and the J gene end by 11 bases; junction bases not matched to a gene: 12. The germline gives CDR1 MGHRA, CDR2 YSYEKL. CDR3 size: 16 residues. The chain's CDR3 is CASSLDPSLAGGKQFF. Here the CDR3 DNA reads TGCGCCAGCAGCCTAGATCCTTCTCTAGCGGGAGGGAAGCAGTTCTTC.

The table lists this clonotype with a few counts. V and J are TRBV28 and TRBJ1-2; TRBD1 agrees at 9 bases. V dropped 6 bases and J dropped 3; count of bases not matched to a gene: 5. Germline values: CDR1 MDHEN, CDR2 SYDVKM. This CDR3 spans 14 amino acids. CDR3 sequence: CASSRDRGDYGYTF. CDR3 sequence (DNA): TGTGCCAGCAGCCGCGACAGGGGGGACTATGGCTACACCTTC.

V gene TRBV7-8 combines with J gene TRBJ2-5; no clear D gene. The V gene's germline CDR1 is SGHVS and CDR2 FQNEAQ. The CDR3 consists of 14 residues. Trimming took 1 base from V and 0 from J, leaving 6 bases between them. The CDR3 spells CASSLELNQETQYF. CDR3 coding DNA: TGTGCCAGCAGCTTAGAGTTGAACCAAGAGACCCAGTACTTC.

This clonotype was seen at least ten times. One end of the junction does not line up with germline, which may come from a read error. The chain couples TRBV20-1 to TRBJ2-7, with 9 positions matching TRBD2. This CDR3 has 15 amino acids. The germline V gene encodes CDR1 DFQATT and CDR2 SNEGSKA (reference sequence). This CDR3 reads CSALSGGRASSEQYF. CDR3 coding DNA: TGCAGTGCCCTCTCGGGCGGGAGGGCCTCCTCCGAGCAGTACTTC.

The J gene is TRBJ1-1, the V gene TRBV29-1, with D uncertain. The CDR3 sequence is 12 residues long. CDR1 and CDR2 from the germline V gene are SQVTM and ANQGSEA. V shed 3 bases and J shed 1 base, with 6 bases lying between them. The CDR3 DNA reads as TGCAGCGTTGATGCCAAGAACACTGAAGCTTTCTTT. Residues: CSVDAKNTEAFF.

The chain joins TRBV5-5 to TRBJ1-5; D might be TRBD1 (5 bases). The CDR3 extends over 15 amino acids. The germline V gene has CDR1 SGHKS and CDR2 YYEKEE (reference sequence). Between the trimmed V and J ends, which lost 5 bases and 6 bases, there was a span of 18 bases. This CDR3 reads CASRPGTAPSQPQHF. The CDR3 coding sequence is TGTGCCAGCAGACCGGGGACTGCCCCCTCTCAGCCCCAGCATTTT.

The chain uses TRBV3-1 and TRBJ1-1; a possible D gene is TRBD1 (5 bases). V gave up 1 base and J gave up 4 bases, with 7 bases separating them. CDR1 is LGHDT, CDR2 YNNKEL, per germline (reference sequence). This CDR3 has 13 residues. This chain's CDR3 is CASSQGQRTEAFF. DNA of the CDR3: TGTGCCAGCAGCCAAGGACAGCGCACTGAAGCTTTCTTT.

This clonotype appeared a few times. This sequence joins TRBV5-1 and TRBJ2-5, with D perhaps matching TRBD2 (5 bases). This CDR3 region has 14 residues. From germline, CDR1 is SGHRS and CDR2 YFSETQ. V lost 0 bases to trimming and J lost 7 bases, with 13 bases between them. The CDR3 coding sequence is TGCGCCAGCAGCTTGGCGAGGGAAACAGCGACCCAGTACTTC. It codes for CASSLARETATQYF. Combining the CDR3 with reference TRBV5-1 and TRBJ2-5 gives the whole variable domain KAGVTQTPRYLIKTRGQQVTLSCSPISGHRSVSWYQQTPGQGLQFLFEYFSETQRNKGNFPGRFSGRQFSNSRSEMNVSTLELGDSALYLCASSLARETATQYFGPGTRLLVL.

This clonotype was counted at least ten times. The J gene is TRBJ2-2, the V gene TRBV7-9; unclear D gene. This CDR3 region has 15 residues. Deletions cut 1 base from V and 1 base from J, with 7 bases between. CDR1 SEHNR and CDR2 FQNEAQ come from the germline V gene (reference sequence). The CDR3 coding sequence is TGTGCCAGCAGCTTAGAAACTAAGAACACCGGGGAGCTGTTTTTT. Its protein is CASSLETKNTGELFF.

There are a few counts of this clonotype. One end of the junction is discordant with germline, which a read error may explain. V and J are TRBV20-1 and TRBJ2-7; D unresolved. There are 10 residues in the CDR3. Germline V gene data show CDR1 as DFQATT and CDR2 as SNEGSKA (reference sequence). CDR3: CSASSHEQYF. CDR3 DNA: TGCAGTGCTAGCTCCCACGAGCAGTACTTC.

This clonotype has a handful of counts. The chain has TRBV10-3 and TRBJ2-5; D is unclear. Looked up from germline, CDR1 is ENHRY and CDR2 is SYGVKD. Trimming cost V 2 bases and J 5 bases, with 12 bases left between them. The CDR3 has 14 amino acids. The CDR3 DNA reads as TGTGCCATCAGTGAGGAGAACACCCGCGAGACCCAGTACTTC. It yields the protein CAISEENTRETQYF.

The genes are TRBV25-1 and TRBJ1-3; no firm D call. Germline V gives CDR1 MGHDK, CDR2 SYGVNS. This CDR3 region has 15 residues. V was clipped by 4 bases and J by 0 bases, with 10 bases between them. The CDR3 sequence is CASSAAGDSGNTIYF. The CDR3 DNA follows: TGTGCCAGCAGTGCGGCAGGAGACTCTGGAAACACCATATATTTT.

The sample holds many counts of this clonotype. The chain employs TRBV7-9 and TRBJ2-7; 9 bases map to TRBD1. The germline V gene encodes CDR1 SEHNR and CDR2 FQNEAQ (reference sequence). The CDR3 is 15 residues long. Germline trimming cut 8 bases from V and 5 bases from J; bases unmatched to any gene: 13. This CDR3 reads CASGFSDRGANEQYF. In DNA, the CDR3 is TGTGCCAGCGGTTTTTCGGACAGGGGAGCAAACGAGCAGTACTTC.

This clonotype appeared a few times. This chain links TRBV12-3 or TRBV12-4 with TRBJ1-4, with D tentatively TRBD1 (6 bases). Trimming removed 6 bases from V and 6 bases from J, with 11 bases in between. CDR3 length: 13 amino acids. CDR3 loop: CASSTGLDEKLFF. For the CDR3, the DNA is TGTGCCAGCAGCACAGGGTTGGATGAAAAACTGTTTTTT.

The V gene is TRBV20-1, the J gene TRBJ2-7; D is possibly TRBD1 or TRBD2 (5 bases each). From germline, CDR1 is DFQATT and CDR2 SNEGSKA (reference sequence). The CDR3 covers 14 residues. Trimming stripped 2 bases from V and 1 base from J, with 12 bases between. The CDR3 DNA reads TGCAGTGCTAGACCCGGGACCGGGTCCTACGAGCAGTACTTC. Protein sequence: CSARPGTGSYEQYF.

This clonotype was picked up a small number of times. This chain joins TRBV29-1 and TRBJ2-3; tentatively, D is TRBD2 (5 bases). This CDR3 contains 13 residues. Trimming took 4 bases from V and 4 from J, leaving 12 bases between them. Germline V gene data show CDR1 as SQVTM and CDR2 as ANQGSEA. This CDR3 is CSVAGLPSDTQYF. CDR3 DNA sequence: TGCAGCGTTGCGGGATTACCGTCAGATACGCAGTATTTT.

This clonotype was observed many times. V gene TRBV5-1 combines with J gene TRBJ2-5; D uncertain. Trimming stripped 0 bases from V and 2 bases from J, with 8 bases between. The V gene's germline CDR1 is SGHRS and CDR2 YFSETQ. This CDR3 comprises 14 residues. CDR3: CASSLAYKQETQYF. CDR3 DNA: TGCGCCAGCAGCTTGGCCTACAAACAAGAGACCCAGTACTTC.

This clonotype was observed a few times. This sequence joins TRBV20-1 and TRBJ2-1; 10 bases line up with TRBD1. Trimming cost V 5 bases and J 5 bases; bases outside gene matches: 9. Germline-derived CDR1 and CDR2 are DFQATT and SNEGSKA (reference sequence). This CDR3 comprises 15 residues. The CDR3: CSASPGQGTDNEQFF. The DNA of the CDR3 is TGCAGTGCTTCACCGGGACAGGGGACTGACAATGAGCAGTTCTTC.

This clonotype showed up just a few times. CDR3 residues: CSASRLPGDTQYF. In DNA, the CDR3 is TGCAGTGCTAGTCGGCTGCCCGGAGATACGCAGTATTTT. V and J are TRBV20-1 and TRBJ2-3, with no clear D. The CDR3 totals 13 residues. Germline V CDR1 and CDR2: DFQATT, SNEGSKA (reference sequence). The V end lost 3 bases, the J end lost 5 bases, and 12 bases lay between the germline ends.

This clonotype occurred a few times. This sequence joins TRBV9 and TRBJ2-5; either TRBD1 or TRBD2 may supply D (6 bases each). V was cut by 0 bases and J by 5 bases, with 11 bases left in between. The germline V gene encodes CDR1 SGDLS and CDR2 YYNGEE. The CDR3 covers 14 residues. This CDR3 reads CASSVGGAGETQYF. The CDR3 DNA sequence: TGTGCCAGCAGCGTAGGGGGGGCCGGGGAGACCCAGTACTTC.

The chain recombines TRBV7-8 with TRBJ1-1; D is unclear. The CDR3 length is 13 residues. Germline CDR1 and CDR2: SGHVS and FQNEAQ. V lost 5 bases to trimming and J lost 2 bases, with 9 bases between them. Here the CDR3 DNA reads TGTGCCAGCAGCCCTCAACCTAACACTGAAGCTTTCTTT. It yields the protein CASSPQPNTEAFF.

The CDR3 bases are TGCGCCAGCAGCTTGTCTCTAGCGGGAGGGCCGGATGAGCAGTTCTTC. As protein: CASSLSLAGGPDEQFF. This chain connects TRBV5-1 to TRBJ2-1; TRBD2 matches at 12 bases. The J segment lost 8 bases and the V segment lost 1 base, leaving 7 bases of the junction unmatched. The CDR3 runs to 16 residues. Germline CDR1 SGHRS, CDR2 YFSETQ.